The 21 T cell receptor beta chains below were found in one sample sequenced in a study of control samples from healthy donors and cancer patients. TCRdb keeps only in-frame clones here, not all; method: immunoSEQ multiplex PCR. The table includes 35,000 to 45,000 clones, 75% to 95% detected once. What was sequenced was PBMCs. These receptors all come from a woman aged 40 to 50 with head and neck cancer.

This clone was observed a single time. This chain uses TRBV28 with TRBJ2-1; 7 nucleotides agree with TRBD1. V gave up 6 bases and J gave up 4 bases; unmatched junction bases: 9. Germline lookup yields CDR1 MDHEN and CDR2 SYDVKM. The CDR3 runs 15 residues. CDR3: CASSSSETGYNEQFF. CDR3 in DNA: TGTGCCAGCAGCTCCTCCGAGACAGGGTACAATGAGCAGTTCTTC.

This clone was observed once. The chain uses TRBV6-5 and TRBJ1-5; 8 nucleotides agree with TRBD1. CDR1 is MNHEY, CDR2 SVGAGI, per germline. The J segment lost 5 bases and the V segment lost 6 bases, leaving 6 bases of the junction unmatched. CDR3 size: 14 residues. The CDR3 sequence is CASSPDRGDQPQHF. CDR3 nucleotide sequence: TGTGCCAGCAGCCCCGACAGGGGTGATCAGCCCCAGCATTTT.

This sequence joins TRBV3-1 (or the pseudogene TRBV3-2) and TRBJ1-1; D remains ambiguous. The CDR3 runs to 15 residues. V was shortened by 10 bases and J by 0 bases, with 18 bases between the two germline ends. The germline V gene encodes CDR1 LGHDT and CDR2 YNNKEL (reference sequence). The CDR3: CATSGASIMNTEAFF. In nucleotides, the CDR3 is TGTGCCACCTCGGGAGCGAGTATCATGAACACTGAAGCTTTCTTT.

The CDR3 reads CATSDSGPSYEQYF. The CDR3 nucleotides read TGTGCCACCAGTGACTCGGGCCCATCCTACGAGCAGTACTTC. This rearrangement joins TRBV24-1 to TRBJ2-7; D call uncertain. The CDR3 runs 14 residues. Germline V lookup: CDR1 KGHDR, CDR2 SFDVKD. Trimming took 4 bases from V and 1 from J, leaving 10 bases between them.

This chain links TRBV29-1 with TRBJ2-3; TRBD2 agrees at 11 bases. The CDR3 is 15 amino acids. V lost 1 base and J lost 6; bases outside the gene matches: 6. From germline, CDR1 is SQVTM and CDR2 ANQGSEA. The CDR3 region has the DNA TGCAGCGTTGAAGTCCTAGCGGGGGGCAGGGATACGCAGTATTTT. Protein sequence: CSVEVLAGGRDTQYF.

This chain links TRBV10-1 with TRBJ1-5, with 8 nucleotides matching TRBD1. This CDR3 is built from 13 residues. Germline-derived CDR1 and CDR2 are WNHNN and SYGVQD (reference sequence). V was pared by 10 bases and J by 2 bases, with 4 bases of the junction left unmatched. This chain's CDR3 is CAMMDRGNQPQHF. The CDR3 DNA follows: TGCGCCATGATGGACAGGGGCAATCAGCCCCAGCATTTT.

This clone showed up just a few times. The chain joins TRBV11-1 to TRBJ1-1, with TRBD1 as a possible D gene (5 bases). Germline V CDR1 and CDR2: SGHAT, FQDESV (reference sequence). The CDR3 is made up of 12 amino acids. V was trimmed by 7 bases and J by 6 bases, leaving 12 bases between them. This chain's CDR3 is CASTLRGSEAFF. The DNA for the CDR3 is TGTGCCAGCACCCTTCGGGGCTCTGAAGCTTTCTTT.

The chain has TRBV27 and TRBJ2-2; D call uncertain. The germline CDR1 and CDR2 sequences are MNHEY and SMNVEV (reference sequence). The CDR3 spans 13 residues. With 5 bases removed from V and 9 bases from J, the gap between germline ends came to 13 bases. The CDR3 here is CASSPGRPRELFF. CDR3 DNA: TGTGCCAGCAGTCCCGGACGGCCCAGGGAGCTGTTTTTT.

The V call is TRBV18, the J call TRBJ1-2; TRBD1 might be the D (5 bases). The CDR3 runs to 14 residues. V lost 3 bases and J lost 3, with 11 bases in between. Germline CDR1 is KGHSH and CDR2 is LQKENI. The CDR3 DNA follows: TGTGCCAGCTCACCTGTGGGGACGGACTATGGCTACACCTTC. Its protein is CASSPVGTDYGYTF.

J is TRBJ2-5 and V is TRBV3-1 (or the pseudogene TRBV3-2); D may correspond to TRBD1 or TRBD2 (6 bases each). Germline values: CDR1 LGHDT, CDR2 YNNKEL (reference sequence). CDR3 length equals 15 residues. Trimming removed 4 bases from V and 7 bases from J, with 19 bases in between. CDR3 amino acids: CASSLGHGGQGTQYF. The CDR3 coding sequence is TGTGCCAGCAGCCTAGGGCACGGGGGCCAGGGGACCCAGTACTTC.

V and J are TRBV20-1 and TRBJ2-5, with unresolved D. Looked up from germline, CDR1 is DFQATT and CDR2 is SNEGSKA (reference sequence). The CDR3 runs 10 residues. V lost 3 bases to trimming and J lost 5 bases, with 4 bases between them. The CDR3 protein is CSARVETQYF. Here the CDR3 DNA reads TGCAGTGCTAGGGTGGAGACCCAGTACTTC.

The rearrangement uses TRBV7-2 and TRBJ2-2, with a weak D call TRBD1 (5 bases). The V end was cut by 5 bases, the J end by 7 bases, with 8 bases between. CDR1 and CDR2 from the germline V gene are SGHTA and FQGNSA. This CDR3 spans 12 amino acids. CDR3 in amino acids: CASSRTLGELFF. Written as DNA, the CDR3 is TGTGCCAGCAGCCGGACACTCGGGGAGCTGTTTTTT. Drawing the rest from reference TRBV7-2 and TRBJ2-2, the complete variable domain is GAGVSQSPSNKVTEKGKDVELRCDPISGHTALYWYRQSLGQGLEFLIYFQGNSAPDKSGLPSDRFSAERTGGSVSTLTIQRTQQEDSAVYLCASSRTLGELFFGEGSRLTVL.

This chain joins TRBV11-2 and TRBJ2-3, with TRBD2 identical over 8 bases. Germline V gives CDR1 SGHAT, CDR2 FQNNGV. The length of the CDR3 is 15 residues. V shed 3 bases, J shed 2 bases, and the junction held 4 bases outside the gene matches. The CDR3 sequence is CASSLAGGDTDTQYF. CDR3 sequence (DNA): TGTGCCAGCAGCTTGGCGGGAGGTGACACAGATACGCAGTATTTT.

The chain has TRBV28 and TRBJ1-4; D might be TRBD1 (6 bases). Trimming shortened V by 2 bases and J by 4 bases, and 14 bases separated the two germline ends. The CDR3 has 16 residues. CDR1 and CDR2 (germline): MDHEN, SYDVKM. CDR3 loop: CASSLRGAALNEKLFF. The CDR3 DNA is TGTGCCAGCAGTTTAAGGGGGGCAGCGCTTAATGAAAAACTGTTTTTT. Variable domain in full (rest from reference TRBV28 and TRBJ1-4): DVKVTQSSRYLVKRTGEKVFLECVQDMDHENMFWYRQDPGLGLRLIYFSYDVKMKEKGDIPEGYSVSREKKERFSLILESASTNQTSMYLCASSLRGAALNEKLFFGSGTQLSVL.

The CDR3 nucleotides are TGTGCCAGCAGCTTAGTAGGGGCCTACGAGCAGTACTTC. Translated, it gives CASSLVGAYEQYF. The J gene is TRBJ2-7, the V gene TRBV7-2; tentative D call: TRBD1 (5 bases). V dropped 1 base and J dropped 2 bases, with 6 bases sitting between them. This CDR3 has 13 amino acids. CDR1 is SGHTA and CDR2 is FQGNSA in the germline V gene.

V usage is TRBV5-6 and J usage is TRBJ1-5; D unclear. Germline CDR1 SGHDT, CDR2 YYEEEE. This CDR3 comprises 14 residues. V shed 2 bases and J shed 0 bases, with 6 bases lying between them. The CDR3 DNA follows: TGTGCCAGCAGCTTACGGGTTAGCAATCAGCCCCAGCATTTT. It encodes CASSLRVSNQPQHF.

With regard to this clone: Compared with germline, one end of the junction differs, possibly owing to a read error. Written as DNA, the CDR3 is TGTGCCAGCGGCTTAGTCGGAGGTAGCACAGATACGCAGTATTTT. It codes for CASGLVGGSTDTQYF. The chain joins TRBV7-8 to TRBJ2-3; TRBD2 is a possible D gene (5 bases). The CDR3 extends over 15 amino acids. In germline, CDR1 is SGHVS, CDR2 FQNEAQ.

Points on this clone: One end of the junction is discordant with germline, which a read error may explain. The rearrangement joins TRBV28 to TRBJ1-1; 7 nucleotides align to TRBD1. The CDR3 loop spans 13 amino acids. CDR1 and CDR2 (germline): MDHEN, SYDVKM. This CDR3 reads CASTSGTVTEGFF. CDR3 nucleotide sequence: TGTGCCAGCACCTCCGGGACAGTTACTGAAGGTTTCTTT.

The gene calls are TRBV19 and TRBJ2-7, with D unresolved. CDR3 length equals 13 residues. CDR1 is LNHDA and CDR2 is SQIVND in the germline V gene (reference sequence). V shed 2 bases and J shed 6 bases, with 11 bases lying between them. The CDR3 loop is CASSITDRSEQYF. CDR3 nucleotide sequence: TGTGCCAGTAGTATAACCGACCGGAGCGAGCAGTACTTC.

This clone has a single count. The chain links TRBV3-1 (or the pseudogene TRBV3-2) to TRBJ1-1; D call uncertain. Trimming took off 3 bases at V and 0 bases at J, with 8 bases between the two ends. The length of the CDR3 is 14 residues. Germline V gives CDR1 LGHDT, CDR2 YNNKEL (reference sequence). CDR3 protein: CASSQAGVNTEAFF. The DNA for the CDR3 is TGTGCCAGCAGCCAGGCTGGGGTGAACACTGAAGCTTTCTTT.

The gene calls are TRBV5-1 and TRBJ2-2, with no clear D. This CDR3 has 15 residues. The ends were cut back, 6 bases at V and 0 bases at J, with 12 bases in the middle. Germline CDR1 and CDR2: SGHRS and YFSETQ. CDR3 protein: CASKWSTANTGELFF. The CDR3 region has the DNA TGCGCCAGCAAGTGGTCGACCGCGAACACCGGGGAGCTGTTTTTT.